This T cell receptor beta chain was captured in a study of OX40 agonist ivuxolimab in advanced cancers. Of note for this clone: Its specificity is not known.

Per germline, CDR1 WNHNN and CDR2 SYGVQD (reference sequence). The CDR3 length is 15 residues. V shed 2 bases and J shed 2 bases, with 7 bases lying between them. Generated by immunoSEQ multiplex PCR, the TCRdb table keeps only in-frame clones and is missing some. The sample holds some 35,000 clones; approximately 84% are singletons and the top ten take 18%. The study, taken as a whole, reports: Individuals who were partial responders at 0.1-3.0 mg/kg had clonal expansion that ranked among the lowest. More expanded clones were found, on average, in CD8+ than in CD4+ T cells.

Here the sequenced sample was CD4+ or CD8+ T cells sorted from blood, taken in a trial of the OX40 agonist ivuxolimab. The clonotype originates from an adult with an advanced solid tumor such as melanoma, head and neck, liver or kidney cancer. This chain uses TRBV10-1 with TRBJ2-6; D gene ambiguous. CDR3 DNA: TGCGCCAGCAGTGAGGGGTCACCTGGGGCCAACGTCCTGACTTTC. Protein: CASSEGSPGANVLTF.